Listed below are T cell receptor beta chains from one sample, sequenced in a study of cytomegalovirus exposure and HLA in healthy donors. Measured with immunoSEQ multiplex PCR; TCRdb has only the in-frame clones, and not every one. The sample carries 150,000 to 200,000 clones, around nine tenths recorded once. Source material: PBMCs. These receptors were obtained from a woman aged 18-29 years in good health and CMV-seronegative. Each CDR3 is given with its conserved first and last residue. Each record gives: V gene, J gene, D gene, clone size, CDR3 DNA, CDR3 protein. A D gene is named only where the DNA matches it firmly. Expanded clones get a size class; other rows say once, few or many, or leave the size out.

V gene: TRBV28; J gene: TRBJ1-4; D gene: TRBD1; clone size: once; CDR3 DNA: TGTGCCAGCAGTTTGCGACAGGGATTAGGTGAAAAACTGTTTTTT; CDR3 protein: CASSLRQGLGEKLFF
V gene: TRBV28; J gene: TRBJ1-5; D gene: TRBD1; clone size: NA; CDR3 DNA: TGTGCCAGCAGTTTCGACAGGGGGCGCGGTCAGCCCCAGCATTTT; CDR3 protein: CASSFDRGRGQPQHF
V gene: TRBV11-3; J gene: TRBJ2-7; D gene: NA; clone size: once; CDR3 DNA: TGTGCCAGCAGCCCGATACATCGCGAGCAGTACTTC; CDR3 protein: CASSPIHREQYF
V gene: TRBV25-1; J gene: TRBJ2-5; D gene: NA; clone size: NA; CDR3 DNA: TGTGCCAGCAGTACCAATCAGGGATTTCTACAAGAGACCCAGTACTTC; CDR3 protein: CASSTNQGFLQETQYF
V gene: TRBV5-6; J gene: TRBJ1-5; D gene: TRBD1; clone size: NA; CDR3 DNA: TGTGCCAGCAGCTTGTACAGGGGGTTAATTCAGCCCCAGCATTTT; CDR3 protein: CASSLYRGLIQPQHF
V gene: TRBV30; J gene: TRBJ1-5; D gene: TRBD1; clone size: NA; CDR3 DNA: TGTGCCTGGAGTGTGTGGGACAGGGCTAATCAGCCCCAGCATTTT; CDR3 protein: CAWSVWDRANQPQHF
V gene: TRBV15; J gene: TRBJ1-4; D gene: NA; clone size: NA; CDR3 DNA: TGTGCCACCAGCAGAGTGGAACAGAGTGAAAAACTGTTTTTT; CDR3 protein: CATSRVEQSEKLFF
V gene: TRBV28; J gene: TRBJ2-7; D gene: TRBD2; clone size: few; CDR3 DNA: TGTGCCAGCAGCTCCTGGACTAGCGGGGGGACCTTCTACGAGCAGTACTTC; CDR3 protein: CASSSWTSGGTFYEQYF
V gene: TRBV12-2; J gene: TRBJ2-5; D gene: NA; clone size: once; CDR3 DNA: TGTGCAAGTCCCAAAGGAGAACCACAAGGGACCCAGTACTTC; CDR3 protein: CASPKGEPQGTQYF
V gene: TRBV28; J gene: TRBJ2-7; D gene: NA; clone size: NA; CDR3 DNA: TGTGCCAGCAGTTTCAGTACCGACAACTACGAGCAGTACTTC; CDR3 protein: CASSFSTDNYEQYF
V gene: TRBV11-2; J gene: TRBJ1-5; D gene: NA; clone size: NA; CDR3 DNA: TGTGCCAGCAGGGGAGAGAGCAATCAGCCCCAGCATTTT; CDR3 protein: CASRGESNQPQHF
V gene: TRBV7-7; J gene: TRBJ2-7; D gene: NA; clone size: NA; CDR3 DNA: TGTGCTAGCAGCCCCCCTACGCGAAGTTCGAGCGCCTACGAGCAGTACTTC; CDR3 protein: CASSPPTRSSSAYEQYF
V gene: TRBV4-1; J gene: TRBJ2-3; D gene: TRBD2; clone size: NA; CDR3 DNA: TGCGCCAGCAGTTCGGAAGGGACTAGCGGGGACCATACGCAGTATTTT; CDR3 protein: CASSSEGTSGDHTQYF
V gene: TRBV19; J gene: TRBJ1-1; D gene: NA; clone size: NA; CDR3 DNA: TGTGCCAGTAGGTTAACAGACACTGAAGCTTTCTTT; CDR3 protein: CASRLTDTEAFF
V gene: TRBV5-1; J gene: TRBJ2-7; D gene: NA; clone size: NA; CDR3 DNA: TGCGCCAGCAGCTTGTATACAGGGCCCCCTATTAGCGAGCAGTACTTC; CDR3 protein: CASSLYTGPPISEQYF
V gene: TRBV5-1; J gene: TRBJ1-1; D gene: NA; clone size: NA; CDR3 DNA: TGCGCCAGCAGCTTGGCAGGGGATATGGCTTTCTTT; CDR3 protein: CASSLAGDMAFF
V gene: TRBV6-1; J gene: TRBJ1-4; D gene: NA; clone size: NA; CDR3 DNA: TGTGCCAGCAGCGTAGGACGGGGAGGAGATGAAAAACTGTTTTTT; CDR3 protein: CASSVGRGGDEKLFF
V gene: TRBV28; J gene: TRBJ2-7; D gene: NA; clone size: NA; CDR3 DNA: TGTGCCAGCAGGTCGGTTGGGCGAACGGAAGAGCAGTACTTC; CDR3 protein: CASRSVGRTEEQYF
V gene: TRBV5-1; J gene: TRBJ2-1; D gene: NA; clone size: NA; CDR3 DNA: TGCGCCAGCAGCTTGGTGTCGGGCAATGAGCAGTTCTTC; CDR3 protein: CASSLVSGNEQFF
V gene: TRBV11-2; J gene: TRBJ2-5; D gene: NA; clone size: NA; CDR3 DNA: TGTGCCAGCAGCTTAGGGAGCCAAGGCCAGTACTTC; CDR3 protein: CASSLGSQGQYF
V gene: TRBV6-5; J gene: TRBJ1-5; D gene: TRBD1; clone size: NA; CDR3 DNA: TGTGCCAGCAGTCATAGACAGGGGAATCAGCCCCAGCATTTT; CDR3 protein: CASSHRQGNQPQHF
V gene: TRBV6-5; J gene: TRBJ2-7; D gene: NA; clone size: NA; CDR3 DNA: TGTGCCAGCAGTTACCCCGCTAGCGCCTACTACGAGCAGTACTTC; CDR3 protein: CASSYPASAYYEQYF
V gene: TRBV7-8; J gene: TRBJ2-4; D gene: NA; clone size: NA; CDR3 DNA: TGTGCCAGCAGCCCGACTACCAAAAACATTCAGTACTTC; CDR3 protein: CASSPTTKNIQYF
V gene: TRBV2; J gene: TRBJ1-4; D gene: NA; clone size: NA; CDR3 DNA: TGTGCCAGCAGCCTTCAGGGTCCTGAACCTTCCTTCGCAACTAATGAAAAACTGTTTTTT; CDR3 protein: CASSLQGPEPSFATNEKLFF
V gene: TRBV7-9; J gene: TRBJ2-3; D gene: TRBD2; clone size: NA; CDR3 DNA: TGTGCCAGCAGCTTCCCCCGTGGGGGACTAGCGGGCCAGGGGACGCAGTATTTT; CDR3 protein: CASSFPRGGLAGQGTQYF
V gene: TRBV5-4; J gene: TRBJ2-7; D gene: TRBD1; clone size: once; CDR3 DNA: TGTGCCAGCAGCTTGGGCTCGGACAGGGCTTCGTACGAGCAGTACTTC; CDR3 protein: CASSLGSDRASYEQYF
V gene: TRBV4-2; J gene: TRBJ2-5; D gene: TRBD2; clone size: NA; CDR3 DNA: TGTGCCAGCAGCCAAGAAATTGGCGGGAGTGGTCCCCAGTACTTC; CDR3 protein: CASSQEIGGSGPQYF
V gene: TRBV4-2; J gene: TRBJ2-1; D gene: NA; clone size: NA; CDR3 DNA: TGTGCCAGCAGCCAAGATGGGACGGGAGCCGGCAATGAGCAGTTCTTC; CDR3 protein: CASSQDGTGAGNEQFF
V gene: TRBV27; J gene: TRBJ2-7; D gene: TRBD1; clone size: few; CDR3 DNA: TGTGCCAGCAGACAGGGACAGGGAGACTACGAGCAGTACTTC; CDR3 protein: CASRQGQGDYEQYF
V gene: TRBV19; J gene: TRBJ1-5; D gene: NA; clone size: NA; CDR3 DNA: TGTGCCAGTACCCCCCTGGGAGGGGGGTACAATCAGCCCCAGCATTTT; CDR3 protein: CASTPLGGGYNQPQHF
V gene: TRBV5-1; J gene: TRBJ1-5; D gene: NA; clone size: NA; CDR3 DNA: TGCGCCAGCAGCGCCGTTCCGGGGGGCGATCAGCCCCAGCATTTT; CDR3 protein: CASSAVPGGDQPQHF
V gene: TRBV2; J gene: TRBJ2-3; D gene: NA; clone size: NA; CDR3 DNA: TGTGCCAGCAGAGACAGAATCCTCACAGATACGCAGTATTTT; CDR3 protein: CASRDRILTDTQYF
V gene: TRBV28; J gene: TRBJ1-6; D gene: TRBD1; clone size: NA; CDR3 DNA: TGTGCCAGCAGTGACAGGGGATGGTCCCTCCACTTT; CDR3 protein: CASSDRGWSLHF
V gene: TRBV28; J gene: TRBJ1-2; D gene: TRBD1; clone size: NA; CDR3 DNA: TGTGCCAGCAGTAACAGGGGACAGGGAGCATTCATTGGCTACACCTTC; CDR3 protein: CASSNRGQGAFIGYTF
V gene: TRBV27; J gene: TRBJ1-2; D gene: NA; clone size: NA; CDR3 DNA: TGTGCCAGCAGTTTAAGGCCTCCGGGGGGCTACACCTTC; CDR3 protein: CASSLRPPGGYTF
V gene: TRBV18; J gene: TRBJ1-5; D gene: NA; clone size: NA; CDR3 DNA: TGTGCCAGCTCACCTACAGGGCTTTTAGGGCCCCAGCATTTT; CDR3 protein: CASSPTGLLGPQHF
V gene: TRBV7-9; J gene: TRBJ2-2; D gene: TRBD2; clone size: NA; CDR3 DNA: TGTGCCAGCAGCCCTAGCGGGAGCACCGGGGAGCTGTTTTTT; CDR3 protein: CASSPSGSTGELFF
V gene: TRBV5-1; J gene: TRBJ2-7; D gene: NA; clone size: few; CDR3 DNA: TGCGCCAGCAGCTTGGTCGGGGGGCACTCCTACGAGCAGTACTTC; CDR3 protein: CASSLVGGHSYEQYF
V gene: TRBV7-2; J gene: TRBJ2-5; D gene: NA; clone size: once; CDR3 DNA: TGTGCCAGCAGCTTGCTAGCCGAGACCCAGTACTTC; CDR3 protein: CASSLLAETQYF
V gene: TRBV6-6; J gene: TRBJ2-5; D gene: TRBD2; clone size: NA; CDR3 DNA: TGTGCCAGCACAGGAGGGACTAGCGGGAGGGAGACCCAGTACTTC; CDR3 protein: CASTGGTSGRETQYF
V gene: TRBV6-6; J gene: TRBJ2-7; D gene: TRBD2; clone size: NA; CDR3 DNA: TGTGCCAGCATCGCGGGAGTGGGGTTAGGGCAGTACTTC; CDR3 protein: CASIAGVGLGQYF
V gene: TRBV7-9; J gene: TRBJ1-3; D gene: TRBD1; clone size: NA; CDR3 DNA: TGTGCCAGCAGCTCTCCCGGGACAGGGTCCGGAAACACCATATATTTT; CDR3 protein: CASSSPGTGSGNTIYF
V gene: TRBV28; J gene: TRBJ1-2; D gene: NA; clone size: NA; CDR3 DNA: TGTGCCAGCAGTCTGGCCCTTCAGTTGTCGGGGAGCTACACCTTC; CDR3 protein: CASSLALQLSGSYTF
V gene: TRBV9; J gene: TRBJ1-1; D gene: TRBD1; clone size: NA; CDR3 DNA: TGTGCCAGCAGCATCCGGACAGGGATGAACACTGAAGCTTTCTTT; CDR3 protein: CASSIRTGMNTEAFF
V gene: TRBV28; J gene: TRBJ1-6; D gene: NA; clone size: NA; CDR3 DNA: TGTGCCAGCAGTATCCGGACAGTCACCCTCTCCTATAATTCACCCCTCCACTTT; CDR3 protein: CASSIRTVTLSYNSPLHF
V gene: TRBV6-7; J gene: TRBJ2-7; D gene: TRBD1; clone size: once; CDR3 DNA: TGTGCCAGCAGCTCAAAATTTAGACAGGGGGCAGAAAACGAGCAGTACTTC; CDR3 protein: CASSSKFRQGAENEQYF
V gene: TRBV6-1; J gene: TRBJ1-2; D gene: NA; clone size: NA; CDR3 DNA: TGTGCCAGCAGTCTACCACAGGGAAACTATGGCTACACCTTC; CDR3 protein: CASSLPQGNYGYTF
V gene: TRBV6-1; J gene: TRBJ1-1; D gene: NA; clone size: NA; CDR3 DNA: TGTGCCAGCAGTCAAGCTCCCTCCGGGACACCGAACACTGAAGCTTTCTTT; CDR3 protein: CASSQAPSGTPNTEAFF
V gene: TRBV19; J gene: TRBJ2-1; D gene: NA; clone size: NA; CDR3 DNA: TGTGCCAGTAGTGGCCCCCTCAGGGTGGGCGCCTACAATGAGCAGTTCTTC; CDR3 protein: CASSGPLRVGAYNEQFF
V gene: TRBV5-1; J gene: TRBJ2-1; D gene: TRBD2; clone size: few; CDR3 DNA: TGCGCCAGCAGCTTCGGGGGGAGGGCCGGGAATGAGCAGTTCTTC; CDR3 protein: CASSFGGRAGNEQFF
V gene: TRBV6-5; J gene: TRBJ2-5; D gene: TRBD1; clone size: NA; CDR3 DNA: TGTGCCAGCAGCCCCGGGGGACAGGGGAGAGAGACCCAGTACTTC; CDR3 protein: CASSPGGQGRETQYF
V gene: TRBV6-1; J gene: TRBJ2-1; D gene: NA; clone size: NA; CDR3 DNA: TGTGCCAGCAGTCAGGAGGTGGACTCCTACAATGAGCAGTTCTTC; CDR3 protein: CASSQEVDSYNEQFF
V gene: TRBV27; J gene: TRBJ2-3; D gene: TRBD2; clone size: NA; CDR3 DNA: TGTGCCAGCAGTTTCTTTCTAGCGGGGGGCACAGATACGCAGTATTTT; CDR3 protein: CASSFFLAGGTDTQYF
V gene: TRBV5-8; J gene: TRBJ2-3; D gene: TRBD2; clone size: NA; CDR3 DNA: TGTGCCAGCAGTCCCCCTTGGGTAGCGGGAGACGATACGCAGTATTTT; CDR3 protein: CASSPPWVAGDDTQYF
V gene: TRBV9; J gene: TRBJ1-2; D gene: TRBD1; clone size: NA; CDR3 DNA: TGTGCCAGCAGCGCACCTAACAGGGGAAGCTACACCTTC; CDR3 protein: CASSAPNRGSYTF
V gene: TRBV27; J gene: TRBJ1-2; D gene: TRBD1; clone size: few; CDR3 DNA: TGTGCCAGCAGTTTATGGCAGGGGGCGGGTGGCTACACCTTC; CDR3 protein: CASSLWQGAGGYTF
V gene: TRBV7-3; J gene: TRBJ2-7; D gene: NA; clone size: NA; CDR3 DNA: TGTGCCAGCAGCCCCGGGGTTTCCTACGAGCAGTACTTC; CDR3 protein: CASSPGVSYEQYF
V gene: TRBV25-1; J gene: TRBJ1-1; D gene: NA; clone size: few; CDR3 DNA: TGTGCCAGCAGTGCCTTGAGTAGAACTGAAGCTTTCTTT; CDR3 protein: CASSALSRTEAFF
V gene: TRBV6-1; J gene: TRBJ2-7; D gene: TRBD2; clone size: NA; CDR3 DNA: TGTGCCAGCAGTGATGGCGGGAGCTCCTACGAGCAGTACTTC; CDR3 protein: CASSDGGSSYEQYF